The 14 T cell receptor beta chains below all came from one sample that was sequenced in a study of blood T cells in healthy people across ages. A sample-barcoded 5' primer and a J-beta primer mix were used in a second PCR of roughly 6 to 11 cycles. TCRdb re-derived calls from the 5' RACE reads in MiXCR, one entry per CDR3 protein. The sample lists under 2 million distinct CDR3 sequences, about 31% occurring once. Sequenced material: blood. The receptors originated from a woman aged 30 to 39 in good health.

The J gene is TRBJ2-1, the V gene TRBV6-1; TRBD2 agrees at 8 bases. Germline V lookup: CDR1 MNHNS, CDR2 SASEGT. CDR3 length: 14 amino acids. The trim removed 8 bases at V and 4 bases at J, leaving 7 bases unmatched. CDR3 sequence (DNA): TGTGCCAGCGAATGGACGGGGGGGTACAATGAGCAGTTCTTC. Encoded protein: CASEWTGGYNEQFF.

In its sample, this clonotype was seen a few times. The J gene is TRBJ2-5, the V gene TRBV29-1; TRBD2 aligns across 9 bases. The germline gives CDR1 SQVTM, CDR2 ANQGSEA. The CDR3 spans 15 residues. V shed 6 bases and J 2 bases; nucleotides not matched to a gene: 10. CDR3 DNA sequence: TGCAGCGTAGATGGGCTTAGCGGGGGACAAGAGACCCAGTACTTC. As protein: CSVDGLSGGQETQYF. Using reference TRBV29-1 and TRBJ2-5 for the parts outside the CDR3, the full variable domain is SAVISQKPSRDICQRGTSLTIQCQVDSQVTMMFWYRQQPGQSLTLIATANQGSEATYESGFVIDKFPISRPNLTFSTLTVSNMSPEDSSIYLCSVDGLSGGQETQYFGPGTRLLVL.

The chain uses TRBV30 and TRBJ2-5; no firm D call. CDR3 length: 14 residues. Trimming took 3 bases from V and 1 from J, leaving 12 bases between them. From germline, CDR1 is GTSNPN and CDR2 SVGIG (reference sequence). CDR3 nucleotides: TGTGCCTGGAGGTACGGTCAGCGCCAAGAGACCCAGTACTTC. This codes for CAWRYGQRQETQYF.

The V and J genes are TRBV6-5 and TRBJ1-6; 11 nucleotides align to TRBD1. V dropped 0 bases and J dropped 9; count of bases not matched to a gene: 10. The CDR3 is made up of 18 amino acids. The germline CDR1 and CDR2 sequences are MNHEY and SVGAGI. The CDR3 region is CASSYSVSGQGEGSPLHF. The CDR3 region has the DNA TGTGCCAGCAGTTACTCGGTGTCGGGACAGGGGGAAGGTTCACCCCTCCACTTT.

This clonotype has ten or more counts. This chain joins TRBV27 and TRBJ2-3; D ambiguous. Trimming left V 6 bases short and J 5 bases short, with 9 bases between. Germline V gene lookup returns CDR1 MNHEY and CDR2 SMNVEV (reference sequence). The CDR3 runs to 12 residues. The CDR3 protein is CASSHPEDTQYF. CDR3 nucleotide sequence: TGTGCCAGCAGCCACCCCGAAGATACGCAGTATTTT.

This clonotype was seen more than once but under ten times. The chain recombines TRBV20-1 with TRBJ2-3, with TRBD2 as a possible D gene (5 bases). The germline V gene has CDR1 DFQATT and CDR2 SNEGSKA (reference sequence). This CDR3 comprises 15 residues. Deletions cut 6 bases from V and 4 bases from J, with 20 bases between. The CDR3 DNA is TGCAGTGCGCCGCCGCGGGCGGAAGGTCCAGATACGCAGTATTTT. Translating it yields CSAPPRAEGPDTQYF.

The chain combines TRBV7-2 with TRBJ2-5; maybe TRBD1 (5 bases). The CDR3 loop spans 15 amino acids. V was pared by 2 bases and J by 5 bases, with 15 bases between. Looked up from germline, CDR1 is SGHTA and CDR2 is FQGNSA. The CDR3 bases are TGTGCCAGCAGCTTATTTTGGGGCCAAGGGGAGACCCAGTACTTC. Its protein product is CASSLFWGQGETQYF.

Worth noting for this clonotype: A much larger clone sits a single nucleotide away, making a read error possible. The chain recombines TRBV29-1 with TRBJ1-2; D gene unclear. The germline V gene has CDR1 SQVTM and CDR2 ANQGSEA. V was cut by 2 bases and J by 2 bases, with 3 bases left in between. The CDR3 contains 11 residues. The DNA for the CDR3 is TGCAGCGTTGAATCCAACTATGGCTACACCTTC. This translates into CSVESNYGYTF.

This clonotype was counted a few times. This chain uses TRBV6-1 with TRBJ2-7; a possible D gene is TRBD2 (6 bases). Trimming took off 7 bases at V and 6 bases at J, with 22 bases between the two ends. Germline assignment: CDR1 MNHNS and CDR2 SASEGT. CDR3 length: 15 amino acids. The CDR3 reads CASNAPGLPSSEQYF. The CDR3 DNA reads TGTGCCAGCAATGCACCGGGACTCCCGTCGAGCGAGCAGTACTTC.

At least ten counts were recorded for this clonotype. The chain is built from TRBV12-3 or TRBV12-4 and TRBJ2-7; TRBD1 matches 10 bases. Germline trimming cut 4 bases from V and 2 bases from J; bases unmatched to any gene: 5. This CDR3 region has 15 residues. The CDR3 coding sequence is TGTGCCAGCAGTTGGACAGGGGGAATCACCTACGAGCAGTACTTC. The encoded protein is CASSWTGGITYEQYF.

This clonotype was picked up many times. This chain links TRBV29-1 with TRBJ2-7, with a weak D call TRBD1 (5 bases). Germline-derived CDR1 and CDR2 are SQVTM and ANQGSEA. V lost 4 bases and J lost 2, with 9 bases in between. This CDR3 region has 12 residues. The CDR3 region has the DNA TGCAGCGTTGTGCAAGGGGCCTACGAGCAGTACTTC. It specifies CSVVQGAYEQYF.

This clonotype showed up just a few times. The gene calls are TRBV20-1 and TRBJ2-7; unclear D gene. The V gene lost 0 bases and the J gene lost 2 bases, with 17 bases spanning the gap. Germline loops: CDR1 DFQATT, CDR2 SNEGSKA (reference sequence). The CDR3 totals 16 residues. The CDR3 here is CSARESTRPVPYEQYF. For the CDR3, the DNA is TGCAGTGCTAGAGAGTCGACCCGACCCGTGCCCTACGAGCAGTACTTC.

This clonotype came up many times. DNA of the CDR3: TGCGCCAGCAGCCTTACAGGGGGCAGGGTCTACGAGCAGTACTTC. Translation gives CASSLTGGRVYEQYF. The chain links TRBV4-1 to TRBJ2-7; 9 nucleotides line up with TRBD1. This CDR3 is built from 15 residues. The V segment lost 4 bases and the J segment 3 bases; nucleotides outside the gene matches: 7. The germline CDR1 and CDR2 sequences are MGHRA and YSYEKL.

A few counts support this clonotype. V and J are TRBV11-2 and TRBJ2-7; tentatively, D is TRBD1 (5 bases). The germline gives CDR1 SGHAT, CDR2 FQNNGV. The V end was cut by 5 bases, the J end by 3 bases, with 17 bases between. This CDR3 has 15 amino acids. The DNA of the CDR3 is TGTGCCAGCAGCCCTCCAGGGCTCCAATTCTACGAGCAGTACTTC. It encodes CASSPPGLQFYEQYF.